A single sample is the source of the 26 T cell receptor beta chains below, sequenced in a study of response to subunit inactivated influenza vaccine. TCRdb reanalysed the RT-PCR reads using MiXCR and keeps one entry per CDR3 protein. The data show a few hundred thousand distinct CDR3 sequences, 11% to 15% seen once. Sequenced here: PBMCs from blood, sampled roughly 12 days after vaccination. The receptors were sampled from a man aged 50 or older who received an inactivated influenza vaccine.

This clonotype has a handful of counts. The chain couples TRBV3-1 to TRBJ2-7; 14 bases align to TRBD2. Unmatched junction bases numbered 7, after V lost 5 bases and J lost 7 bases. Germline CDR1 LGHDT, CDR2 YNNKEL (reference sequence). The CDR3 totals 15 residues. CDR3 residues: CASSGGLAGGREQYF. CDR3 coding DNA: TGTGCCAGCAGCGGTGGACTAGCGGGAGGACGGGAGCAGTACTTC.

This clonotype was counted between two and nine times. The chain combines TRBV24-1 with TRBJ1-5; D is ambiguous. V lost 7 bases, J lost 3 bases, and 6 bases lay in between. CDR3 length equals 12 residues. From germline, CDR1 is KGHDR and CDR2 SFDVKD. CDR3 loop: CATRRHNQPQHF. CDR3 nucleotide sequence: TGTGCCACCAGACGGCACAATCAGCCCCAGCATTTT.

This chain links TRBV7-8 with TRBJ1-5; no clear D. V was trimmed by 7 bases and J by 3 bases, leaving 10 bases between them. The CDR3 has 13 amino acids. Germline lookup yields CDR1 SGHVS and CDR2 FQNEAQ. CDR3 loop: CASTLAFNQPQHF. The DNA of the CDR3 is TGTGCCAGCACCCTAGCGTTCAATCAGCCCCAGCATTTT.

The J gene is TRBJ2-3, the V gene TRBV28, with D maybe TRBD2 (5 bases). Looked up from germline, CDR1 is MDHEN and CDR2 is SYDVKM. The CDR3 length is 15 residues. The germline V and J ends were trimmed by 7 bases and 4 bases, with 18 bases remaining between them. The CDR3 bases are TGTGCCAGCACCCTCGAGGGCCTGGATTCAGATACGCAGTATTTT. Residues: CASTLEGLDSDTQYF.

This clonotype was counted between two and nine times. The chain couples TRBV3-1 to TRBJ2-3, with D perhaps TRBD1 (5 bases). Judging by the DNA end, TRBJ1-5 fits better; the J call may be wrong. This CDR3 is built from 15 residues. Germline V gene lookup returns CDR1 LGHDT and CDR2 YNNKEL (reference sequence). In nucleotides, the CDR3 is TGTGCCAGCAGCCAAGGCGGGGGAAGCACAGATACGCAGCATTTT. It is translated as CASSQGGGSTDTQHF.

This clonotype was counted many times. One end of the junction fails to match germline, which may point to a read error. The chain is built from TRBV5-1 and TRBJ1-3, with D tentatively TRBD1 (6 bases). Germline CDR1 reads SGHRS; CDR2 reads YFSETQ. The CDR3 runs to 15 residues. The CDR3 is CASSLGGSSGNTIYF. The CDR3 region has the DNA TGTGCCAGCAGCTTAGGGGGTTCCTCTGGAAACACCATATATTTT.

At least ten counts were recorded for this clonotype. The rearrangement links TRBV6-1 to TRBJ2-5, with TRBD1 matching over 12 bases. The CDR3 totals 13 residues. CDR1 MNHNS and CDR2 SASEGT come from the germline V gene. After removal of 3 bases from V and 7 bases from J, the junction contained 0 bases not matched to a gene. The CDR3, as DNA: TGTGCCAGCAGTGAGGGACAGGGGGCGACCCAGTACTTC. The encoded protein is CASSEGQGATQYF.

The chain uses TRBV30 and TRBJ2-6; D is unresolved. Germline CDR1 GTSNPN, CDR2 SVGIG (reference sequence). This CDR3 is built from 13 residues. Trimming pared 3 bases from V and 4 bases from J, leaving 7 bases between. CDR3 sequence (DNA): TGTGCCTGGAGATCCTTCGGGGCCAACGTCCTGACTTTC. Translated, it gives CAWRSFGANVLTF.

This clonotype was recorded a few times. The chain employs TRBV28 and TRBJ1-2; possibly TRBD1 for D (6 bases). Looked up from germline, CDR1 is MDHEN and CDR2 is SYDVKM. This CDR3 is built from 15 residues. Trimming left V 2 bases short and J 4 bases short, with 14 bases between. Here the CDR3 DNA reads TGTGCCAGCAGTTTACGTGGGACATCCATCTATGGCTACACCTTC. Amino acid sequence: CASSLRGTSIYGYTF.

Judged by abundance, this clonotype is large. The chain is built from TRBV11-3 and TRBJ2-1; D is uncertain. This CDR3 contains 13 residues. The V end lost 6 bases, the J end lost 5 bases, and 11 bases lay between the germline ends. Germline assignment: CDR1 SGHNT and CDR2 YENEEA. The DNA for the CDR3 is TGTGCCAGCAGTAAGCCCCCGGACAATGAGCAGTTCTTC. This translates into CASSKPPDNEQFF.

CDR3 DNA sequence: TGTGCCAGCGGGCTCTTAGACAATGAGCAGTTCTTC. Encoded protein: CASGLLDNEQFF. This chain uses TRBV27 with TRBJ2-1; D uncertain. The CDR3 runs to 12 residues. CDR1 is MNHEY, CDR2 SMNVEV, per germline (reference sequence). Trimming removed 8 bases at V and 5 bases at J, with 10 bases between.

This clonotype was seen only a few times. The V call is TRBV2, the J call TRBJ2-7; D uncertain. Trimming stripped 5 bases from V and 2 bases from J, with 13 bases between. The CDR3 is made up of 14 amino acids. CDR1 is SNHLY, CDR2 FYNNEI, per germline. In DNA form, the CDR3 reads TGTGCCAGCAGTAGACTCTTTCCAGCCTACGAGCAGTACTTC. The encoded protein is CASSRLFPAYEQYF.

This clonotype was seen only a few times. The rearrangement joins TRBV7-2 to TRBJ2-1; TRBD2 matches 12 bases. The germline gives CDR1 SGHTA, CDR2 FQGNSA. This CDR3 has 16 residues. The trim removed 1 base at V and 4 bases at J, leaving 2 bases unmatched. In nucleotides, the CDR3 is TGTGCCAGCAGCTTAGTAACTAGCGGGGGGTACAATGAGCAGTTCTTC. Protein: CASSLVTSGGYNEQFF.

The V and J genes are TRBV5-1 and TRBJ2-3; 8 bases agree with TRBD1. There are 15 residues in the CDR3. V lost 4 bases, J lost 3 bases, and 7 bases stayed unmatched. Germline V gene sequence: CDR1 SGHRS, CDR2 YFSETQ. The DNA of the CDR3 is TGCGCCAGCAGCGTTGGACAGGGCATGACAGATACGCAGTATTTT. Encoded protein: CASSVGQGMTDTQYF.

This clonotype was counted many times. This sequence joins TRBV7-9 and TRBJ1-1; the D gene is possibly TRBD1 (5 bases). Germline assignment: CDR1 SEHNR and CDR2 FQNEAQ (reference sequence). V dropped 5 bases and J dropped 6 bases, with 10 bases sitting between them. The CDR3 has 12 amino acids. The CDR3 nucleotides are TGTGCCAGCAGCCCAGGGTTTCCTGAAGCTTTCTTT. Its translation: CASSPGFPEAFF. Based on the CDR3 plus reference TRBV7-9 and TRBJ1-1, the full variable domain is DTGVSQNPRHKITKRGQNVTFRCDPISEHNRLYWYRQTLGQGPEFLTYFQNEAQLEKSRLLSDRFSAERPKGSFSTLEIQRTEQGDSAMYLCASSPGFPEAFFGQGTRLTVV.

The gene calls are TRBV7-2 and TRBJ2-7; D perhaps matches TRBD2 (5 bases). Deletions cut 3 bases from V and 6 bases from J, with 18 bases between. From germline, CDR1 is SGHTA and CDR2 FQGNSA. The CDR3 has 15 amino acids. CDR3 in amino acids: CASSLRASFASEQYF. The CDR3 region has the DNA TGTGCCAGCAGCTTGAGGGCGTCTTTTGCCTCCGAGCAGTACTTC.

There are a few counts of this clonotype. This chain joins TRBV5-4 and TRBJ2-3; tentative D call: TRBD2 (5 bases). V lost 4 bases and J lost 2, with 14 bases in between. This CDR3 has 15 residues. Germline V lookup: CDR1 SGHNT, CDR2 YYREEE (reference sequence). The CDR3 DNA is TGTGCCAGCAGCACCGCGGGTTTAGTCACAGATACGCAGTATTTT. Translating gives CASSTAGLVTDTQYF.

In its sample, this clonotype was seen a few times. The chain combines TRBV28 with TRBJ1-2; 12 bases fit TRBD1. This CDR3 contains 15 residues. With V trimmed by 3 bases and J by 3 bases, 2 bases remained unmatched. The germline V gene encodes CDR1 MDHEN and CDR2 SYDVKM. CDR3 nucleotides: TGTGCCAGCAGTTTTGGGACAGGGGGCCACTATGGCTACACCTTC. It specifies CASSFGTGGHYGYTF.

This clonotype was found once. In nucleotides, the CDR3 is TGCAGTGCTCCAGAGGCACTAGCGGGGAGGAATGAGCAGTTCTTC. Translating it yields CSAPEALAGRNEQFF. The rearrangement links TRBV20-1 to TRBJ2-1; 10 bases match TRBD2. There are 15 residues in the CDR3. Trimming took 5 bases from V and 7 from J; bases not matched to a gene: 11. From germline, CDR1 is DFQATT and CDR2 SNEGSKA (reference sequence).

The chain combines TRBV7-6 with TRBJ2-7, with D possibly called TRBD1 or TRBD2 (5 bases each). Germline V lookup: CDR1 SGHVS, CDR2 FNYEAQ. The CDR3 spans 16 residues. Trimming removed 0 bases from V and 4 bases from J, with 16 bases in between. CDR3 coding DNA: TGTGCCAGCAGCTTAGCAGGGGCGGGCTCAATATACGAGCAGTACTTC. The encoded protein is CASSLAGAGSIYEQYF.

V gene TRBV15 combines with J gene TRBJ1-6; the D is unclear. This CDR3 has 15 amino acids. Trimming removed 1 base from V and 1 base from J, with 5 bases in between. Germline V gives CDR1 LNHNV, CDR2 YYDKDF (reference sequence). CDR3 residues: CATSRVFSYNSPLHF. In DNA form, the CDR3 reads TGTGCCACCAGCAGAGTCTTTTCCTATAATTCACCCCTCCACTTT.

The chain employs TRBV11-2 and TRBJ2-1; TRBD2 matches 10 bases. The trim removed 5 bases at V and 6 bases at J, leaving 7 bases unmatched. CDR3 length: 15 residues. The germline V gene has CDR1 SGHAT and CDR2 FQNNGV. The CDR3 sequence: CASSTSGRAVNEQFF. CDR3 DNA sequence: TGTGCCAGCAGCACAAGCGGGAGGGCCGTCAATGAGCAGTTCTTC. Full variable domain (rest looked up from reference TRBV11-2 and TRBJ2-1): EAGVAQSPRYKIIEKRQSVAFWCNPISGHATLYWYQQILGQGPKLLIQFQNNGVVDDSQLPKDRFSAERLKGVDSTLKIQPAKLEDSAVYLCASSTSGRAVNEQFFGPGTRLTVL.

The chain joins TRBV3-1 to TRBJ1-1; D not resolved. The CDR3 runs to 14 residues. Trimming stripped 4 bases from V and 5 bases from J, with 14 bases between. Per the germline V gene, CDR1 is LGHDT and CDR2 is YNNKEL (reference sequence). The CDR3 nucleotides read TGTGCCAGCAGCCCCAGGATTACGAGTACTGAAGCTTTCTTT. This sequence encodes CASSPRITSTEAFF.

The chain links TRBV5-5 to TRBJ1-4; D unresolved. This CDR3 region has 14 residues. The germline V and J ends were trimmed by 0 bases and 8 bases, with 11 bases remaining between them. Germline assignment: CDR1 SGHKS and CDR2 YYEKEE (reference sequence). The CDR3 DNA follows: TGTGCCAGCAGCTTGGGTAGGGTACGGGAAAAACTGTTTTTT. Its protein product is CASSLGRVREKLFF.

Only a few counts were recorded for this clonotype. The rearrangement uses TRBV6-1 and TRBJ2-2; perhaps TRBD1 as D (6 bases). The CDR3 sequence is 16 residues long. From germline, CDR1 is MNHNS and CDR2 SASEGT. V shed 6 bases and J shed 2 bases, with 16 bases lying between them. CDR3 protein: CASRPGQTVNTGELFF. The CDR3, as DNA: TGTGCCAGCAGACCCGGACAGACGGTTAACACCGGGGAGCTGTTTTTT.

The rearrangement uses TRBV6-2 or TRBV6-3 and TRBJ2-2; the D gene is possibly TRBD2 (6 bases). V lost 7 bases and J 2 bases, leaving 11 bases between the germline ends. The V gene's germline CDR1 is MNHEY and CDR2 SVGEGT. The CDR3 runs to 14 residues. The CDR3 sequence: CASKLGTNTGELFF. The CDR3 region has the DNA TGTGCCAGCAAACTAGGGACTAACACCGGGGAGCTGTTTTTT.